Given below is one TCR beta chain in context. Its antigen is not identified. Here immunoSEQ multiplex PCR was the method, and the copy in TCRdb shows in-frame clones only, minus some. Among more than 85,000 clones listed, roughly 80% were seen once. Germline lookup yields CDR1 MNHEY and CDR2 SVGAGI. Trimming at V came to 5 bases and at J to 0 bases, leaving 4 bases not matched to a gene. The CDR3 extends over 15 amino acids. The entry originates in a study of graft-versus-host responses after intestinal transplantation. Study-wide background: For around 3 years after anti-thymocyte globulin induction, all recipients took tacrolimus and steroids.

Study-wide results and caveats: Recipient marrow harbored GvH clones, some of which surfaced first in ileum or blood. Graft-donor T cell macrochimerism coincided with high graft-versus-host to host-versus-graft clonal ratios in allografts. Declining HvG levels early post-transplant were linked to peak circulating GvH clone levels.

This clonotype was sampled from a human donor who received an intestinal transplant. The sequencing here drew on unstimulated CD4+ T cells sorted from spleen or lymph node cells, taken before intestinal transplant. J is TRBJ2-3 and V is TRBV6-5, with 8 bases that match TRBD2. CDR3 sequence: CASSLSGTSTDTQYF. CDR3 in DNA: TGTGCCAGCAGTCTTAGCGGGACTAGCACAGATACGCAGTATTTT.